The 2 T cell receptor beta chains reported below all come from one sample, sequenced in a study of blood T cells in healthy people across ages. A second PCR, run for roughly 7 to 12 cycles, used a sample-barcoded 5' primer plus a J-beta primer mix. TCRdb re-derived calls from the 5' RACE reads in MiXCR, one entry per CDR3 protein. The data hold 660,000 or so distinct CDR3 sequences, with about 53% observed a single time. The sample taken for sequencing was blood. The source of these receptors is a man in his 60s in good health.

The CDR3 spells CASSPRGPEQFF. For the CDR3, the DNA is TGTGCCAGCTCTCCGCGGGGACCTGAGCAGTTCTTC. This chain connects TRBV18 to TRBJ2-1, with D perhaps TRBD2 (6 bases). Trimming removed 6 bases from V and 9 bases from J, with 12 bases in between. Germline CDR1 KGHSH, CDR2 LQKENI. This CDR3 contains 12 residues.

The V and J genes are TRBV6-4 and TRBJ2-4; TRBD2 matches 8 bases. The better agreement between TRBJ2-7 and the DNA end casts doubt on the J call. The length of the CDR3 is 16 residues. CDR1 and CDR2 (germline): MRHNA, SNTAGT. CDR3 coding DNA: TGTGCCAGCAGTGACTCCCCGGGAGGGAAGGGATACGAGCAGTACTTC. This codes for CASSDSPGGKGYEQYF.